Included here is one T cell receptor (beta chain) sequence, with context. This sample is part of a study of blood T cell repertoires in COVID-19. Study context: Sources were T cells, B-cell-depleted T cells, or PBMCs; the material itself was cDNA or gDNA.

CDR1 and CDR2 (germline): KGHDR, SFDVKD. Trimming took off 8 bases at V and 0 bases at J, with 15 bases between the two ends. The CDR3 sequence is 15 residues long. Authors' methods: Reference gene primers were amplified, and this amplification served to estimate nucleated cell counts. Data came from immunoSEQ multiplex PCR; TCRdb stores just in-frame clones and leaves some out. That table furnishes V, J and clone size, whereas the DNA furnished D and trimming. The sample lists some 170,000 clones, roughly 90% seen once, with roughly a sixth in the top ten. This TCR was sampled from a man in his sixties with active or convalescent COVID-19. J is TRBJ2-5 and V is TRBV24-1, with D possibly TRBD1 on 6 matching bases. Sequencing was carried out using peripheral blood. The CDR3 nucleotides read TGTGCCACCACCCATATAACAGGGCACCAAGAGACCCAGTACTTC. Its protein is CATTHITGHQETQYF.